This passage covers 20 T cell receptor beta chains from one sample sequenced in a study of blood T cell repertoires in COVID-19. TCRdb's table, derived via immunoSEQ multiplex PCR, lists solely in-frame clones and lacks some. This table has roughly 290,000 clones, more than 65% appearing once. Sequencing was performed on peripheral blood. The origin of the receptors is a person aged 70 to 85 with COVID-19, enrolled during active disease.

This sequence joins TRBV18 and TRBJ2-1; no clear D. The V gene's germline CDR1 is KGHSH and CDR2 LQKENI. The V and J ends lost 0 bases and 7 bases respectively, with 4 bases between them. The CDR3 runs 12 residues. This CDR3 reads CASSPPSNEQFF. CDR3 bases: TGTGCCAGCTCACCACCGAGTAATGAGCAGTTCTTC.

The chain couples TRBV10-3 to TRBJ2-3; 11 bases are shared with TRBD2. Per the germline V gene, CDR1 is ENHRY and CDR2 is SYGVKD. V gave up 6 bases and J gave up 0 bases; unmatched junction bases: 5. This CDR3 spans 16 amino acids. The CDR3 here is CAISAVAGGSTDTQYF. The CDR3 bases are TGTGCCATCAGCGCTGTAGCGGGAGGGAGCACAGATACGCAGTATTTT.

In this sample, this clone turned up once. The CDR3: CASSFTTGLPNTGELFF. The DNA for the CDR3 is TGTGCCAGCAGCTTCACTACGGGACTCCCGAACACCGGGGAGCTGTTTTTT. The rearrangement links TRBV7-9 to TRBJ2-2; the D gene is possibly TRBD2 (6 bases). The CDR3 consists of 17 residues. Trimming took 3 bases from V and 0 from J, leaving 14 bases between them. The germline V gene encodes CDR1 SEHNR and CDR2 FQNEAQ (reference sequence).

The table lists this clone with a few counts. The J gene is TRBJ1-2, the V gene TRBV5-6; 10 nucleotides line up with TRBD1. The V segment lost 0 bases and the J segment 4 bases; nucleotides outside the gene matches: 3. CDR3 length: 15 residues. Germline V lookup: CDR1 SGHDT, CDR2 YYEEEE. DNA of the CDR3: TGTGCCAGCAGCTTGGGGGACAGGGGTGGCTATGGCTACACCTTC. Its protein is CASSLGDRGGYGYTF.

This clone was seen only a few times. The CDR3: CASSLELSYNEQFF. CDR3 nucleotide sequence: TGTGCCAGCAGCTTAGAGCTAAGTTACAATGAGCAGTTCTTC. The V call is TRBV7-3, the J call TRBJ2-1, with D unresolved. The CDR3 covers 14 residues. V gave up 2 bases and J gave up 4 bases, with 9 bases separating them. Germline CDR1 and CDR2: SGHTA and FQGTGA.

This chain joins TRBV6-1 and TRBJ1-4; 8 bases are shared with TRBD1. CDR1 is MNHNS, CDR2 SASEGT, per germline. The V gene end was trimmed by 3 bases and the J gene end by 7 bases; junction bases not matched to a gene: 1. The CDR3 totals 13 residues. CDR3 loop: CASSDTGGEKLFF. CDR3 sequence (DNA): TGTGCCAGCAGTGACACAGGGGGTGAAAAACTGTTTTTT.

V usage is TRBV9 and J usage is TRBJ1-5, with TRBD1 identical over 8 bases. The CDR3 sequence is 14 residues long. Trimming cost V 0 bases and J 4 bases; bases outside gene matches: 0. Germline V lookup: CDR1 SGDLS, CDR2 YYNGEE. The CDR3 loop is CASSVGTGNQPQHF. In DNA form, the CDR3 reads TGTGCCAGCAGCGTAGGGACAGGGAATCAGCCCCAGCATTTT.

This clone has more than one count but fewer than ten. The chain combines TRBV4-1 with TRBJ2-5; 8 bases line up with TRBD2. The V gene's germline CDR1 is MGHRA and CDR2 YSYEKL. There are 16 residues in the CDR3. Losses at the gene ends were 1 base for V and 5 bases for J; bases not matched to a gene: 9. DNA of the CDR3: TGCGCCAGCAGCCAAGGGTTTCCAGCGGGGGAGGAGACCCAGTACTTC. It specifies CASSQGFPAGEETQYF.

The chain uses TRBV27 and TRBJ1-4; 12 bases fit TRBD1. Germline V gene sequence: CDR1 MNHEY, CDR2 SMNVEV (reference sequence). J was trimmed by 7 bases and V by 2 bases; bases with no gene match: 8. This CDR3 contains 17 residues. The DNA of the CDR3 is TGTGCCAGCAGTTTAAAGCGACCGGGACAGGGGGCTGAAAAACTGTTTTTT. It encodes CASSLKRPGQGAEKLFF.

V gene TRBV6-5 combines with J gene TRBJ2-2; D remains ambiguous. The CDR3 totals 14 residues. The V and J ends lost 8 bases and 3 bases respectively, with 13 bases between them. Looked up from germline, CDR1 is MNHEY and CDR2 is SVGAGI. CDR3: CASQLNRDTGELFF. The CDR3 DNA sequence: TGTGCCAGCCAGCTTAACCGGGACACCGGGGAGCTGTTTTTT.

This clone appeared once. The rearrangement uses TRBV7-9 and TRBJ1-1; D unresolved. Germline V gene lookup returns CDR1 SEHNR and CDR2 FQNEAQ (reference sequence). V dropped 6 bases and J dropped 4 bases, with 12 bases sitting between them. The CDR3 is made up of 13 amino acids. Here the CDR3 DNA reads TGTGCCAGCAGACCCTCCGCGGGCACTGAAGCTTTCTTT. Protein sequence: CASRPSAGTEAFF.

The rearrangement uses TRBV19 and TRBJ1-5, with 8 bases matching TRBD1. The CDR3 covers 17 residues. Germline V lookup: CDR1 LNHDA, CDR2 SQIVND (reference sequence). V dropped 4 bases and J dropped 4; count of bases not matched to a gene: 12. The CDR3 sequence: CASSKAGGPRPNQPQHF. The CDR3 DNA sequence: TGTGCCAGTAGTAAGGCAGGGGGCCCTAGACCAAATCAGCCCCAGCATTTT.

The chain recombines TRBV28 with TRBJ2-6, with a tentative D call TRBD2 (6 bases). The CDR3 loop spans 16 amino acids. In germline, CDR1 is MDHEN, CDR2 SYDVKM. V was cut by 3 bases and J by 0 bases, with 9 bases left in between. The CDR3 loop is CASSFGGTSGANVLTF. The CDR3 DNA sequence: TGTGCCAGCAGTTTCGGGGGTACCTCTGGGGCCAACGTCCTGACTTTC.

This chain uses TRBV18 with TRBJ1-5; D is ambiguous. The CDR3 sequence is 14 residues long. The V end lost 0 bases, the J end lost 4 bases, and 7 bases lay between the germline ends. Germline V gives CDR1 KGHSH, CDR2 LQKENI. CDR3 loop: CASSPPPGNQPQHF. DNA of the CDR3: TGTGCCAGCTCACCACCGCCGGGGAATCAGCCCCAGCATTTT.

V is TRBV4-1 and J is TRBJ2-7, with 7 bases identical to TRBD1. Germline V lookup: CDR1 MGHRA, CDR2 YSYEKL. CDR3 size: 15 residues. J gave up 4 bases and V 0 bases, and 6 bases lay outside the gene matches. In nucleotides, the CDR3 is TGCGCCAGCAGCCAAGATGACAGGGCGGGTTACGAGCAGTACTTC. This sequence encodes CASSQDDRAGYEQYF.

The chain uses TRBV27 and TRBJ2-7, with D perhaps matching TRBD2 (6 bases). Germline lookup yields CDR1 MNHEY and CDR2 SMNVEV (reference sequence). Trimming took off 10 bases at V and 2 bases at J, with 18 bases between the two ends. This CDR3 has 14 residues. Here the CDR3 DNA reads TGTGCCACCAAACAATCCGGGACTGCCTACGAGCAGTACTTC. Its protein is CATKQSGTAYEQYF.

This sequence joins TRBV6-1 and TRBJ2-5; no definite D call. The germline V gene has CDR1 MNHNS and CDR2 SASEGT. V was cut by 2 bases and J by 4 bases, with 5 bases left in between. The CDR3 has 12 residues. In nucleotides, the CDR3 is TGTGCCAGCAGTGAAAGGAGAGAGACCCAGTACTTC. Translating gives CASSERRETQYF.

The J gene is TRBJ1-1, the V gene TRBV5-1; 9 positions agree with TRBD1. V shed 5 bases and J 5 bases; nucleotides not matched to a gene: 13. The CDR3 length is 16 residues. CDR1 and CDR2 from the germline V gene are SGHRS and YFSETQ. The CDR3 sequence: CASRGTGTPSVTEAFF. The CDR3, as DNA: TGCGCCAGCAGGGGGACAGGGACCCCGTCGGTTACTGAAGCTTTCTTT.

The chain carries TRBV19 and TRBJ2-3; possibly TRBD2 for D (7 bases). In germline, CDR1 is LNHDA, CDR2 SQIVND (reference sequence). The CDR3 contains 16 residues. V dropped 8 bases and J dropped 0 bases, with 18 bases sitting between them. CDR3 in DNA: TGTGCCAGTCGGTTGCGGGGGCCCTCTAGCACAGATACGCAGTATTTT. Translated: CASRLRGPSSTDTQYF.

The rearrangement links TRBV14 to TRBJ2-3; TRBD2 agrees at 14 bases. Germline V CDR1 and CDR2: SGHDN, FVKESK. J gave up 7 bases and V 4 bases, and 7 bases lay outside the gene matches. The CDR3 has 16 amino acids. The CDR3 bases are TGTGCCAGCAGCCCAGGGACTAGCGGGGGAACTCATACGCAGTATTTT. Translating gives CASSPGTSGGTHTQYF.